Shown below are 22 T cell receptor beta chains from a single sample sequenced in a study of blood T cell repertoires in COVID-19. Sequencing was performed with immunoSEQ multiplex PCR; in TCRdb, only in-frame clones are kept and a portion is missing. The sample gives tens of thousands of clones, about 96% of which show up once; less than 5% is in the top ten. Sequencing was done on a sample of peripheral blood. The receptors were gathered from a human donor with active COVID-19. The donor label of this sample is uncertain.

This chain links TRBV10-3 with TRBJ2-2; D might be TRBD2 (6 bases). Trimming shortened V by 6 bases and J by 5 bases, and 13 bases separated the two germline ends. The CDR3 length is 14 residues. Germline assignment: CDR1 ENHRY and CDR2 SYGVKD. The CDR3 spells CAIREGGRTGELFF. CDR3 DNA: TGTGCCATCAGGGAGGGAGGAAGAACCGGGGAGCTGTTTTTT.

The chain has TRBV28 and TRBJ2-1, with 8 bases fitting TRBD2. The CDR3 runs 14 residues. Trimming removed 4 bases from V and 12 bases from J; junction bases left unmatched: 11. The germline gives CDR1 MDHEN, CDR2 SYDVKM. CDR3 protein: CASSSVAGRGGQFF. For the CDR3, the DNA is TGTGCCAGCAGTTCAGTAGCGGGACGGGGAGGGCAGTTCTTC.

This clone showed up just once. The chain couples TRBV7-8 to TRBJ2-1; TRBD2 agrees at 10 bases. The junction had 18 bases not matched to a gene; V was cut back by 7 bases and J by 0 bases. This CDR3 is 20 amino acids long. CDR1 is SGHVS, CDR2 FQNEAQ, per germline. CDR3 coding DNA: TGTGCCAGCATCGACCCGACGGGGCTAGCGGGAGAGACCTCCTACAATGAGCAGTTCTTC. Its translation is CASIDPTGLAGETSYNEQFF.

The chain joins TRBV6-7 to TRBJ2-7; D call uncertain. TRBV6-7 is reported as an ORF; its role is uncertain. V was clipped by 8 bases and J by 0 bases, with 5 bases between them. The CDR3 has 11 amino acids. The CDR3 protein is CASPSSYEQYF. Here the CDR3 DNA reads TGTGCCAGCCCGAGCTCCTACGAGCAGTACTTC.

The chain has TRBV9 and TRBJ2-2, with D possibly TRBD2 on 5 matching bases. Trimming left V 3 bases short and J 6 bases short, with 12 bases between. Germline V gene data show CDR1 as SGDLS and CDR2 as YYNGEE. The CDR3 runs to 14 residues. The CDR3 spells CASSEDWVSGELFF. The CDR3 DNA reads as TGTGCCAGCAGCGAGGACTGGGTCTCCGGGGAGCTGTTTTTT.

The chain combines TRBV5-1 with TRBJ2-7; 7 bases are shared with TRBD1. The germline V gene has CDR1 SGHRS and CDR2 YFSETQ. The J segment lost 0 bases and the V segment lost 0 bases, leaving 3 bases of the junction unmatched. The CDR3 consists of 15 residues. The CDR3 is CASSLAGQSSYEQYF. Written as DNA, the CDR3 is TGCGCCAGCAGCTTGGCGGGACAGAGCTCCTACGAGCAGTACTTC.

V and J are TRBV7-2 and TRBJ2-7; TRBD2 aligns across 7 bases. CDR3 length equals 15 residues. With 4 bases clipped from V and 2 bases from J, the junction kept 8 bases outside the gene matches. Germline V gene sequence: CDR1 SGHTA, CDR2 FQGNSA. CDR3 DNA: TGTGCCAGCAGCTCTGCCGGGACTACTACCTACGAGCAGTACTTC. Its translation: CASSSAGTTTYEQYF.

The chain recombines TRBV5-1 with TRBJ2-1; 7 nucleotides agree with TRBD2. Germline loops: CDR1 SGHRS, CDR2 YFSETQ. V was clipped by 0 bases and J by 4 bases; unmatched bases: 10. This CDR3 comprises 17 residues. CDR3 sequence reads: CASSLERGSWGYNEQFF. CDR3 DNA sequence: TGCGCCAGCAGCTTGGAACGCGGGAGCTGGGGTTACAATGAGCAGTTCTTC.

The chain joins TRBV7-6 to TRBJ1-1, with D uncertain. The CDR3 totals 12 residues. Germline values: CDR1 SGHVS, CDR2 FNYEAQ. V lost 5 bases and J lost 3, with 7 bases in between. The CDR3 loop is CASSLSDTEAFF. Here the CDR3 DNA reads TGTGCCAGCAGCCTCTCGGACACTGAAGCTTTCTTT.

The V and J genes are TRBV7-2 and TRBJ2-7; D is undetermined. Per the germline V gene, CDR1 is SGHTA and CDR2 is FQGNSA. The V end lost 5 bases, the J end lost 3 bases, and 8 bases lay between the germline ends. The CDR3 covers 12 residues. CDR3 loop: CASSLTFYEQYF. CDR3 DNA sequence: TGTGCCAGCAGCCTCACTTTCTACGAGCAGTACTTC.

This clone occurred once. The chain couples TRBV6-1 to TRBJ2-5; possible D gene TRBD2, 7 bases. The germline V gene encodes CDR1 MNHNS and CDR2 SASEGT. This CDR3 spans 14 amino acids. The ends were cut back, 3 bases at V and 5 bases at J, with 13 bases in the middle. The CDR3 sequence is CASSDRGGWETQYF. In nucleotides, the CDR3 is TGTGCCAGCAGTGATAGGGGGGGCTGGGAGACCCAGTACTTC.

This rearrangement joins TRBV5-1 to TRBJ1-2; 8 bases map to TRBD1. The CDR3 totals 15 residues. The germline V gene encodes CDR1 SGHRS and CDR2 YFSETQ. V shed 4 bases, J shed 3 bases, and the junction held 8 bases outside the gene matches. CDR3: CASSPRTGTDYGYTF. The CDR3 coding sequence is TGCGCCAGCAGCCCGAGGACAGGGACCGACTATGGCTACACCTTC. Using reference TRBV5-1 and TRBJ1-2 for the parts outside the CDR3, the full variable domain is KAGVTQTPRYLIKTRGQQVTLSCSPISGHRSVSWYQQTPGQGLQFLFEYFSETQRNKGNFPGRFSGRQFSNSRSEMNVSTLELGDSALYLCASSPRTGTDYGYTFGSGTRLTVV.

Concerning this clone: An end of the junction does not agree with germline; a read error may underlie this. The chain employs TRBV2 and TRBJ2-7, with 10 bases aligning to TRBD2. Germline CDR1 reads SNHLY; CDR2 reads FYNNEI. The CDR3 consists of 14 residues. In DNA form, the CDR3 reads TGTGCCAGCATTCGGGTCCGGAATAGCGGGAGGCCCAACTTC. It is translated as CASIRVRNSGRPNF.

J is TRBJ1-4 and V is TRBV7-2; D is ambiguous. Per the germline V gene, CDR1 is SGHTA and CDR2 is FQGNSA. V was cut by 3 bases and J by 0 bases, with 11 bases left in between. The CDR3 spans 16 residues. CDR3 residues: CASSLTPAATNEKLFF. CDR3 nucleotides: TGTGCCAGCAGCTTGACACCAGCAGCAACTAATGAAAAACTGTTTTTT. The whole variable domain, filled in from reference TRBV7-2 and TRBJ1-4, reads GAGVSQSPSNKVTEKGKDVELRCDPISGHTALYWYRQSLGQGLEFLIYFQGNSAPDKSGLPSDRFSAERTGGSVSTLTIQRTQQEDSAVYLCASSLTPAATNEKLFFGSGTQLSVL.

The chain links TRBV6-5 to TRBJ1-2, with a possible D match to TRBD1 (5 bases). Trimming shortened V by 6 bases and J by 14 bases, and 16 bases separated the two germline ends. The CDR3 runs 11 residues. Germline values: CDR1 MNHEY, CDR2 SVGAGI. CDR3 in DNA: TGTGCCAGCAGCAACGGGGCAGGGAGGACCTTC. Residues: CASSNGAGRTF.

V gene TRBV15 combines with J gene TRBJ1-4; D not resolved. The V gene lost 5 bases and the J gene lost 8 bases, with 18 bases spanning the gap. Germline V gene data show CDR1 as LNHNV and CDR2 as YYDKDF (reference sequence). The CDR3 loop spans 15 amino acids. The CDR3 region is CATSGRLTLWEKLFF. In DNA form, the CDR3 reads TGTGCCACCAGCGGGAGACTGACTCTATGGGAAAAACTGTTTTTT.

The chain is built from TRBV27 and TRBJ2-6; weak D call: TRBD2 (5 bases). This CDR3 contains 19 residues. V lost 5 bases and J 3 bases, leaving 23 bases between the germline ends. Germline-derived CDR1 and CDR2 are MNHEY and SMNVEV (reference sequence). CDR3 nucleotides: TGTGCCAGCAGTACGAACGACGGACCAGGTGGAGGTGGGGCCAACGTCCTGACTTTC. This gives the protein CASSTNDGPGGGGANVLTF.

The chain links TRBV9 to TRBJ1-3; possible D gene TRBD1, 6 bases. With 2 bases removed from V and 2 bases from J, the gap between germline ends came to 8 bases. Germline CDR1 and CDR2: SGDLS and YYNGEE. This CDR3 contains 14 residues. CDR3 sequence reads: CASSVQGPGNTIYF. Written as DNA, the CDR3 is TGTGCCAGCAGCGTCCAGGGGCCTGGAAACACCATATATTTT.

This clone has just one count. V is TRBV5-4 and J is TRBJ1-2, with D possibly matching TRBD1 (5 bases). CDR3 size: 12 residues. CDR1 and CDR2 from the germline V gene are SGHNT and YYREEE (reference sequence). V was shortened by 4 bases and J by 7 bases, with 11 bases between the two germline ends. CDR3 sequence reads: CASSVDSVGYTF. The CDR3 nucleotides are TGTGCCAGCAGCGTTGACAGTGTTGGCTACACCTTC.

The V gene is TRBV7-2, the J gene TRBJ2-1; no reliable D call. CDR3 length equals 13 residues. Germline V lookup: CDR1 SGHTA, CDR2 FQGNSA. Trimming cost V 2 bases and J 5 bases, with 7 bases left between them. For the CDR3, the DNA is TGTGCCAGCAGCTTATGGCAGAACAATGAGCAGTTCTTC. This gives the protein CASSLWQNNEQFF.

This chain connects TRBV5-4 to TRBJ2-3, with 7 bases lining up with TRBD2. The CDR3 is 17 amino acids. The V segment lost 0 bases and the J segment 0 bases; nucleotides outside the gene matches: 7. The germline CDR1 and CDR2 sequences are SGHNT and YYREEE (reference sequence). CDR3 nucleotides: TGTGCCAGCAGCTTGGGCATGGGCGGGGGTAGCACAGATACGCAGTATTTT. Its protein is CASSLGMGGGSTDTQYF. The whole variable domain, remainder taken from reference TRBV5-4 and TRBJ2-3, is ETGVTQSPTHLIKTRGQQVTLRCSSQSGHNTVSWYQQALGQGPQFIFQYYREEENGRGNFPPRFSGLQFPNYSSELNVNALELDDSALYLCASSLGMGGGSTDTQYFGPGTRLTVL.

The chain recombines TRBV4-1 with TRBJ2-3; possible D gene TRBD2, 7 bases. The V end was cut by 6 bases, the J end by 5 bases, with 18 bases between. Germline V gives CDR1 MGHRA, CDR2 YSYEKL. The CDR3 is 15 amino acids. The CDR3 reads CASRERGGGGDTQYF. In nucleotides, the CDR3 is TGCGCCAGCAGGGAGAGGGGGGGCGGGGGAGATACGCAGTATTTT.